These T cell receptor beta chains were read from a single sample in a study of identical twins' blood T cells. TCRdb called the 5' RACE reads again in MiXCR, with one record for every CDR3 protein. The data hold 400,000 or so distinct CDR3 sequences, with 25% to 35% observed a single time. The sequenced sample consisted of PBMCs. The receptor source for this set is a woman between 18 and 55 years old in good health. The CDR3 runs from the conserved cysteine through the conserved F or W. Each record gives: CDR3 protein, CDR3 DNA, clone size, D gene, V gene, J gene. The D gene is left open where the match is weak. Only some rows state a clone size, as once, few, many or a class for expanded clones.

CDR3aa: CASSLETSGETQYF
CDR3nt: TGTGCCAGCAGCTTAGAAACTAGCGGAGAGACCCAGTACTTC
abundance: few
d_gene: TRBD2
v_gene: TRBV11-3
j_gene: TRBJ2-5

CDR3aa: CASSFFQGNQPQHF
CDR3nt: TGTGCCAGCAGTTTCTTTCAAGGGAATCAGCCCCAGCATTTT
abundance: few
d_gene: NA
v_gene: TRBV28
j_gene: TRBJ1-5

CDR3aa: CASSYSRGRQDDRNQPQHF
CDR3nt: TGTGCCAGCAGTTACTCGAGAGGTCGGCAGGACGATCGCAATCAGCCCCAGCATTTT
abundance: few
d_gene: NA
v_gene: TRBV6-6
j_gene: TRBJ1-5

CDR3aa: CAGFGTVYGYTF
CDR3nt: TGTGCCGGTTTCGGGACGGTCTATGGCTACACCTTC
abundance: NA
d_gene: NA
v_gene: TRBV6-1
j_gene: TRBJ1-2

CDR3aa: CSARSGYGGYNSPLHF
CDR3nt: TGCAGTGCCCGGTCCGGGTATGGGGGCTATAATTCACCCCTCCACTTT
abundance: few
d_gene: NA
v_gene: TRBV20-1
j_gene: TRBJ1-6

CDR3aa: CSVEIGSSYNEQFF
CDR3nt: TGCAGCGTTGAAATAGGGAGCTCCTACAATGAGCAGTTCTTC
abundance: NA
d_gene: NA
v_gene: TRBV29-1
j_gene: TRBJ2-1

CDR3aa: CSVRTGRGTGELFF
CDR3nt: TGCAGCGTACGGACAGGGCGAGGCACCGGGGAGCTGTTTTTT
abundance: once
d_gene: TRBD1
v_gene: TRBV29-1
j_gene: TRBJ2-2

CDR3aa: CASSLIPGGKNTEAFF
CDR3nt: TGTGCCAGCAGCTTAATCCCGGGGGGCAAAAACACTGAAGCTTTCTTT
abundance: NA
d_gene: NA
v_gene: TRBV11-2
j_gene: TRBJ1-1

CDR3aa: CASSLGTSQETQYF
CDR3nt: TGCGCCAGCAGCCTCGGGACTTCTCAAGAGACCCAGTACTTC
abundance: few
d_gene: NA
v_gene: TRBV5-1
j_gene: TRBJ2-5

CDR3aa: CASSQHLANEQFF
CDR3nt: TGTGCCAGCAGTCAACACCTAGCCAATGAGCAGTTCTTC
abundance: few
d_gene: NA
v_gene: TRBV3-1
j_gene: TRBJ2-1

CDR3aa: CSVRKLAGGREQYF
CDR3nt: TGCAGCGTCCGTAAGTTAGCGGGAGGGCGCGAGCAGTACTTC
abundance: NA
d_gene: TRBD2
v_gene: TRBV29-1
j_gene: TRBJ2-7

CDR3aa: CASSDNGYEQYF
CDR3nt: TGTGCCAGCAGTGATAACGGGTACGAGCAGTACTTC
abundance: NA
d_gene: NA
v_gene: TRBV2
j_gene: TRBJ2-7

CDR3aa: CSATGTGGSEAFF
CDR3nt: TGCAGTGCCACCGGGACAGGGGGCTCTGAAGCTTTCTTT
abundance: few
d_gene: TRBD1
v_gene: TRBV20-1
j_gene: TRBJ1-1

CDR3aa: CASSEGTPTEAFF
CDR3nt: TGCGCCAGCAGCGAAGGGACACCTACTGAAGCTTTCTTT
abundance: few
d_gene: NA
v_gene: TRBV5-1
j_gene: TRBJ1-1

CDR3aa: CSATSGRAKNEQFF
CDR3nt: TGCAGTGCAACTAGCGGGAGGGCCAAAAATGAGCAGTTCTTC
abundance: few
d_gene: TRBD2
v_gene: TRBV20-1
j_gene: TRBJ2-1

CDR3aa: CASSLGRVLAGGSYEQYF
CDR3nt: TGTGCCAGCAGCTTAGGAAGGGTACTAGCGGGAGGCTCCTACGAGCAGTACTTC
abundance: NA
d_gene: TRBD2
v_gene: TRBV11-2
j_gene: TRBJ2-7

CDR3aa: CASSLESYEQYF
CDR3nt: TGTGCCAGCAGCTTAGAGAGCTACGAGCAGTACTTC
abundance: few
d_gene: NA
v_gene: TRBV7-8
j_gene: TRBJ2-7

CDR3aa: CSSTGTAAGANTEAFF
CDR3nt: TGTTCCAGCACCGGAACGGCGGCAGGGGCGAACACTGAAGCTTTCTTT
abundance: NA
d_gene: NA
v_gene: TRBV12-3/TRBV12-4
j_gene: TRBJ1-1

CDR3aa: CASSIQVNQPQHF
CDR3nt: TGCGCCAGCAGCATCCAGGTCAATCAGCCCCAGCATTTT
abundance: few
d_gene: NA
v_gene: TRBV4-1
j_gene: TRBJ1-5

CDR3aa: CASSFLQVNTEAFF
CDR3nt: TGTGCCAGTAGTTTTCTACAGGTGAACACTGAAGCTTTCTTT
abundance: few
d_gene: NA
v_gene: TRBV19
j_gene: TRBJ1-1

CDR3aa: CSVEGGALYGYTF
CDR3nt: TGCAGCGTTGAAGGAGGGGCCCTCTATGGCTACACCTTC
abundance: many
d_gene: NA
v_gene: TRBV29-1
j_gene: TRBJ1-2

CDR3aa: CASSLKGGYTDTQYF
CDR3nt: TGTGCCAGCAGCTTGAAGGGGGGGTACACAGATACGCAGTATTTT
abundance: NA
d_gene: NA
v_gene: TRBV11-3
j_gene: TRBJ2-3

CDR3aa: CASSSGQASYNSPLHF
CDR3nt: TGTGCCAGCAGTAGTGGGCAGGCATCCTATAATTCACCCCTCCACTTT
abundance: NA
d_gene: NA
v_gene: TRBV2
j_gene: TRBJ1-6

CDR3aa: CSATVGVTASNYEQYF
CDR3nt: TGCAGTGCTACTGTCGGAGTAACAGCCTCCAACTACGAGCAGTACTTC
abundance: few
d_gene: NA
v_gene: TRBV20-1
j_gene: TRBJ2-7

CDR3aa: CASSRRGQTEAFF
CDR3nt: TGTGCCAGCAGCCGACGGGGTCAAACTGAAGCTTTCTTT
abundance: NA
d_gene: NA
v_gene: TRBV2
j_gene: TRBJ1-1

CDR3aa: CASRDQRTSGRFRHHNEQFF
CDR3nt: TGTGCCAGCCGGGACCAAAGGACTAGCGGGAGGTTTCGCCACCACAATGAGCAGTTCTTC
abundance: NA
d_gene: TRBD2
v_gene: TRBV6-2/TRBV6-3
j_gene: TRBJ2-1

CDR3aa: CASSQGVGYTF
CDR3nt: TGTGCCAGCAGCCAAGGCGTTGGCTACACCTTC
abundance: few
d_gene: NA
v_gene: TRBV3-1
j_gene: TRBJ1-2

CDR3aa: CASRRDWAYNELFF
CDR3nt: TGTGCCAGCAGACGGGACTGGGCTTACAATGAGCTGTTCTTC
abundance: NA
d_gene: NA
v_gene: TRBV27
j_gene: TRBJ2-1

CDR3aa: CASSLTDSGANVLTF
CDR3nt: TGTGCCAGCAGCTTGACAGATTCTGGGGCCAACGTCCTGACTTTC
abundance: NA
d_gene: NA
v_gene: TRBV5-5
j_gene: TRBJ2-6

CDR3aa: CAISEPGTRNQYNEQFF
CDR3nt: TGTGCCATCAGTGAGCCGGGGACTAGGAATCAATACAATGAGCAGTTCTTC
abundance: few
d_gene: TRBD2
v_gene: TRBV10-3
j_gene: TRBJ2-1

CDR3aa: CASSPDLFTGELFF
CDR3nt: TGCGCCAGCAGCCCGGATCTCTTCACCGGGGAGCTGTTTTTT
abundance: few
d_gene: NA
v_gene: TRBV5-1
j_gene: TRBJ2-2

CDR3aa: CSASEDPYEQYF
CDR3nt: TGCAGTGCTAGCGAGGATCCCTACGAGCAGTACTTC
abundance: few
d_gene: NA
v_gene: TRBV20-1
j_gene: TRBJ2-7

CDR3aa: CSARGLAGTGELFF
CDR3nt: TGCAGTGCTAGAGGACTAGCCGGCACCGGGGAGCTGTTTTTT
abundance: many
d_gene: TRBD2
v_gene: TRBV20-1
j_gene: TRBJ2-2

CDR3aa: CASSLWDRALYGYTF
CDR3nt: TGTGCCAGCAGCTTATGGGACAGGGCACTTTATGGCTACACCTTC
abundance: few
d_gene: TRBD1
v_gene: TRBV7-9
j_gene: TRBJ1-2

CDR3aa: CSAGPQPGPLHF
CDR3nt: TGCAGTGCTGGCCCTCAACCGGGACCCCTCCACTTT
abundance: once
d_gene: NA
v_gene: TRBV20-1
j_gene: TRBJ1-6

CDR3aa: CASSREHTGELFF
CDR3nt: TGTGCCAGCAGCAGGGAGCACACCGGGGAGCTGTTTTTT
abundance: NA
d_gene: NA
v_gene: TRBV2
j_gene: TRBJ2-2

CDR3aa: CASRGRPGTEAFF
CDR3nt: TGCGCCAGCAGAGGCCGGCCGGGCACTGAAGCTTTCTTT
abundance: few
d_gene: NA
v_gene: TRBV5-1
j_gene: TRBJ1-1

CDR3aa: CASSFEGNEQFF
CDR3nt: TGCGCCAGCAGCTTCGAAGGGAATGAGCAGTTCTTC
abundance: few
d_gene: NA
v_gene: TRBV5-1
j_gene: TRBJ2-1

CDR3aa: CASRGTPSEQYF
CDR3nt: TGTGCCAGCAGAGGCACCCCTTCCGAGCAGTACTTC
abundance: once
d_gene: NA
v_gene: TRBV6-2/TRBV6-3
j_gene: TRBJ2-7

CDR3aa: CASSFEGGPQPQHF
CDR3nt: TGCGCCAGCAGCTTTGAAGGGGGCCCGCAGCCCCAGCATTTT
abundance: few
d_gene: TRBD1
v_gene: TRBV5-1
j_gene: TRBJ1-5

CDR3aa: CASRGLAGGWDEQFF
CDR3nt: TGTGCCAGTAGGGGTTTAGCGGGAGGTTGGGATGAGCAGTTCTTC
abundance: NA
d_gene: TRBD2
v_gene: TRBV19
j_gene: TRBJ2-1

CDR3aa: CSGQSTDTQYF
CDR3nt: TGCAGCGGGCAGAGCACAGATACGCAGTATTTT
abundance: few
d_gene: NA
v_gene: TRBV29-1
j_gene: TRBJ2-3

CDR3aa: CASSKVHEQFF
CDR3nt: TGTGCCAGCAGCAAAGTACATGAGCAGTTCTTC
abundance: NA
d_gene: NA
v_gene: TRBV21-1
j_gene: TRBJ2-1

CDR3aa: CSATGSTASADYGYTF
CDR3nt: TGCAGTGCTACAGGGTCCACGGCTTCAGCTGACTATGGCTACACCTTC
abundance: NA
d_gene: NA
v_gene: TRBV20-1
j_gene: TRBJ1-2

CDR3aa: CASSLSRTGNTIYF
CDR3nt: TGTGCCAGCAGTTTATCCCGGACTGGAAACACCATATATTTT
abundance: few
d_gene: NA
v_gene: TRBV27
j_gene: TRBJ1-3

CDR3aa: CSGTGDSNQPQHF
CDR3nt: TGCAGTGGGACGGGTGACAGCAATCAGCCCCAGCATTTT
abundance: NA
d_gene: NA
v_gene: TRBV20-1
j_gene: TRBJ1-5

CDR3aa: CASSQGGQFTYEQYF
CDR3nt: TGTGCCAGCAGCCAAGGAGGCCAGTTCACCTACGAGCAGTACTTC
abundance: NA
d_gene: NA
v_gene: TRBV3-1
j_gene: TRBJ2-7

CDR3aa: CSVAPQGAYGYTF
CDR3nt: TGCAGCGTTGCCCCTCAGGGCGCCTATGGCTACACCTTC
abundance: NA
d_gene: NA
v_gene: TRBV29-1
j_gene: TRBJ1-2

CDR3aa: CSVDRGYEAFF
CDR3nt: TGCAGCGTTGATAGGGGGTATGAAGCTTTCTTT
abundance: NA
d_gene: NA
v_gene: TRBV29-1
j_gene: TRBJ1-1

CDR3aa: CASSPRVPTHYGYTF
CDR3nt: TGTGCCAGCAGTCCCAGGGTTCCTACCCACTATGGCTACACCTTC
abundance: few
d_gene: NA
v_gene: TRBV7-9
j_gene: TRBJ1-2

CDR3aa: CSVVTGANVLTF
CDR3nt: TGCAGCGTAGTAACTGGGGCCAACGTCCTGACTTTC
abundance: few
d_gene: NA
v_gene: TRBV29-1
j_gene: TRBJ2-6

CDR3aa: CASGIGTGGRTEAFF
CDR3nt: TGTGCCAGCGGAATAGGGACAGGGGGCCGGACTGAAGCTTTCTTT
abundance: NA
d_gene: TRBD1
v_gene: TRBV2
j_gene: TRBJ1-1

CDR3aa: CASSLEGTGELFF
CDR3nt: TGTGCCAGCAGTTTAGAAGGCACCGGGGAGCTGTTTTTT
abundance: many
d_gene: NA
v_gene: TRBV5-1
j_gene: TRBJ2-2